This TCR beta chain is from a study of Ad26.COV2.S vaccination and SARS-CoV-2 variants. The treatment: around 19 received Ad26.COV2.S at low or high dose, single or two shots; a few received placebo; per-sample allocation not given. The samples date from day 63 after the first vaccine or placebo injection. A Boston adult aged 18-55 years was the donor. The vaccine delivered Wuhan-strain SARS-CoV-2 spike through an Ad26 vector. Generated by immunoSEQ multiplex PCR, the TCRdb table keeps only in-frame clones and is missing some. This repertoire shows some 640,000 clones, more than 80% found once; its top ten account for about 1.5%. Study-wide findings and caveats: Vaccinees showed greater spike-specific TCR breadth than placebo recipients. Post-vaccination breadth of spike-specific CD8+ and CD4+ T cell responses was reportedly substantial.

Details on this clone: Its antigen remains unknown.

Trimming removed 4 bases from V and 3 bases from J, with 12 bases in between. The CDR3 has 14 residues. Germline V gene sequence: CDR1 LGHDT, CDR2 YNNKEL (reference sequence). The chain is built from TRBV3-1 (or the pseudogene TRBV3-2) and TRBJ2-5; D is possibly TRBD1 (5 bases). This sequence originates from a person aged 18-60 years who received the Ad26.COV2.S COVID-19 vaccine or a placebo. Material: peripheral blood, obtained in a trial of Ad26.COV2.S vaccine versus placebo. CDR3 amino acids: CASSPFQGKETQYF. The CDR3 DNA follows: TGTGCCAGCAGCCCCTTCCAGGGAAAAGAGACCCAGTACTTC.